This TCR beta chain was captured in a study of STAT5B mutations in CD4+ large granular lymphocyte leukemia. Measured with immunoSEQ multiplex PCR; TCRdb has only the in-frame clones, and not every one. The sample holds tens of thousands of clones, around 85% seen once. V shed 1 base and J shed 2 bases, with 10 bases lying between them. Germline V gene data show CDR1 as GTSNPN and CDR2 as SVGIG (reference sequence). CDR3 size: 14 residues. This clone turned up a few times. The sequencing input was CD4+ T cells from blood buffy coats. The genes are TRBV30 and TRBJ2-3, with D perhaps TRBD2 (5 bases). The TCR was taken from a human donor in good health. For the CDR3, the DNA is TGTGCCTGGAGTGCCCCGGGGTACACAGATACGCAGTATTTT. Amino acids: CAWSAPGYTDTQYF.